This T cell receptor (beta chain) was recovered during a study of cytomegalovirus exposure and HLA in healthy donors. PCR used 60 Vbeta primers and 13 Jbeta primers. Some clones are missing from TCRdb's copy, which holds only in-frame ones; the method was immunoSEQ multiplex PCR. This sample carries over 95,000 clones, 70% to 80% of them seen once, and the ten largest clones take approximately 8%. Concerning this clone: Other DNA sequences in the same sample also yield this CDR3.

This CDR3 is 14 amino acids long. Trimming removed 6 bases from V and 2 bases from J; junction bases left unmatched: 5. Germline CDR1 is MNHEY and CDR2 is SMNVEV (reference sequence). Material for sequencing was PBMCs. V is TRBV27 and J is TRBJ2-7; TRBD1 aligns across 9 bases. This receptor was taken from a female donor in good health and CMV-seronegative. The CDR3 bases are TGTGCCAGCAGCCTGGGACAGGGTACCTACGAGCAGTACTTC. Its protein product is CASSLGQGTYEQYF.